This is a list of T cell receptor beta chains from one sample in a study of blood T cells in healthy people across ages. MiXCR was run by TCRdb on the 5' RACE reads, yielding one entry per CDR3 protein. The repertoire holds approximately 780,000 distinct CDR3 sequences, roughly 24% seen once, with roughly 3.1% in the top ten. These same data were also listed under a study on T cells of mothers and their children.

Sequencing used blood. These receptors were collected from a boy aged 5 to 17 in good health. CDR3s include the opening cysteine and the closing phenylalanine or tryptophan.

TRBV12-3/TRBV12-4	TRBJ1-1	CASKSTGRAQAFF
TRBV3-1	TRBJ1-6	CASAGGSSYNSPLHF
TRBV7-9	.	CASSADRTSYEQYF
TRBV4-1	TRBJ1-5	CASSRNRGPNQPQHF
TRBV6-1	TRBJ2-5	CASSERGLRLAGPHDQYF
TRBV5-6	TRBJ1-2	CASSPPGENIDYTF
TRBV12-3/TRBV12-4	TRBJ2-3	CASSPGTGGDTQYF
TRBV12-3/TRBV12-4	.	CAIQAGGSHEQFF
TRBV4-1	TRBJ1-4	CASSQDWTTNEKLFF
TRBV5-6	TRBJ1-2	CASSSGFGRRFNGYTF
TRBV7-2	TRBJ2-7	CVSTLSGGYIEQYF
TRBV14	TRBJ2-5	CASSQQSRLKETQYF
TRBV12-5	TRBJ1-2	CASGLAYSSGYTF
TRBV5-1	TRBJ2-7	CASRTEVNSPYEQYF
TRBV25-1	TRBJ1-4	CASSEEGGGEKLFF
TRBV13	TRBJ2-7	CASSLYIGDRSYEQYF
TRBV28	TRBJ2-5	CASSTPGQGVETQYF
TRBV20-1	TRBJ1-2	CSARQGGDYGYTF
TRBV10-3	TRBJ1-2	CAISPDREDGYTF
TRBV18	TRBJ1-2	CASSPRNGYTF
TRBV12-3/TRBV12-4	TRBJ2-7	CASTSGPSYEQYF
TRBV3-1	TRBJ2-1	CASSQYRFRESGMPYNEQFF
TRBV7-3	TRBJ1-2	CASSLTFGDGYTF
TRBV12-3/TRBV12-4	TRBJ2-7	CASSLDSQSKQYF
TRBV24-1	TRBJ2-1	CATSDPGQGGNEQFF
TRBV3-1	TRBJ2-2	CASSQNRGTGELFF
TRBV5-1	TRBJ2-1	CASSLYAAQNEQFF
TRBV5-1	.	CASSLGGQGGEQYF
TRBV7-6	.	CASSSGTPGGNEQFF
TRBV20-1	TRBJ2-3	CSARDGRRADTQYF
TRBV3-1	TRBJ1-3	CASSTEGNTIYF
TRBV7-9	TRBJ1-2	CASSGSGTGQLYGYTF
TRBV29-1	TRBJ2-6	CSVEANGANVLTF
TRBV6-1	TRBJ2-3	CATALERATDTQYF
TRBV9	TRBJ2-6	CASSPTAGSGADVLTF
TRBV27	TRBJ2-5	CASSLSGGLQETQYF
TRBV5-7	TRBJ1-5	CASSLTGIADQPQHF
TRBV15	TRBJ2-7	CATSSLPKGSSYEQYF
TRBV6-1	TRBJ1-5	CASSELGGGNQPQHF
TRBV2	TRBJ2-2	CASSDEVGELFF